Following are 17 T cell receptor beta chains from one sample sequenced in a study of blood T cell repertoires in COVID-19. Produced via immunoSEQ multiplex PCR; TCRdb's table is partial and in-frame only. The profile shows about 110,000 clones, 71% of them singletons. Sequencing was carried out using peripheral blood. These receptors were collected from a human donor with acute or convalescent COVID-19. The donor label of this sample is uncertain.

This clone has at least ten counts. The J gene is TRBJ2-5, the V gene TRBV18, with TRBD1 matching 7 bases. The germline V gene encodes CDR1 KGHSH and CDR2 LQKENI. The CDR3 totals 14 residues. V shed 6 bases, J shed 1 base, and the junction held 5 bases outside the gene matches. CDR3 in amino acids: CASSPTGPQETQYF. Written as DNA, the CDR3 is TGTGCCAGCTCGCCGACAGGGCCCCAAGAGACCCAGTACTTC.

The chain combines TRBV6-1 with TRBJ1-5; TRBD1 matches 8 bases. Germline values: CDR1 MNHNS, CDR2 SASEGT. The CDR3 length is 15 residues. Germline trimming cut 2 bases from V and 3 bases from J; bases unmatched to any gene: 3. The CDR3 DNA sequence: TGTGCCAGCAGTGAACAGGGGGCTTTCAATCAGCCCCAGCATTTT. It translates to CASSEQGAFNQPQHF.

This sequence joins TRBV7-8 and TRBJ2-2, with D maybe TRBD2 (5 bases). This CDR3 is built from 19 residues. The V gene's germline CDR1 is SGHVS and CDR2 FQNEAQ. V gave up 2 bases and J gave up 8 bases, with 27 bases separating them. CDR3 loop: CASSLKRGGVTLPGGELFF. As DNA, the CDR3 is TGTGCCAGCAGCTTAAAACGGGGTGGTGTGACCCTCCCTGGTGGGGAGCTGTTTTTT.

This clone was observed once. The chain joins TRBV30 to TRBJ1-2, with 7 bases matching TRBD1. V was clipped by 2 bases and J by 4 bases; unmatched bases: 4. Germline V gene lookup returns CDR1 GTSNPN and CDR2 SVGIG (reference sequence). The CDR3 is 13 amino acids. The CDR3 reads CAWSPTGAYGYTF. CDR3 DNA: TGTGCCTGGAGTCCAACAGGGGCCTATGGCTACACCTTC.

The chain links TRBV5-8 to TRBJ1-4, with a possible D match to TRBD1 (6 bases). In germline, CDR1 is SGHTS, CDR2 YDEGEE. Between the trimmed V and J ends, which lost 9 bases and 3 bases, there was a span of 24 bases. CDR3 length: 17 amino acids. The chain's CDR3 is CAITPRGVGPANEKLFF. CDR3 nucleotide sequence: TGTGCCATAACGCCCAGGGGCGTAGGTCCGGCTAATGAAAAACTGTTTTTT. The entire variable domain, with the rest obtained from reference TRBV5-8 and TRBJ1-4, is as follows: EAGVTQSPTHLIKTRGQQATLRCSPISGHTSVYWYQQALGLGLQFLLWYDEGEERNRGNFPPRFSGRQFPNYSSELNVNALELEDSALYLCAITPRGVGPANEKLFFGSGTQLSVL.

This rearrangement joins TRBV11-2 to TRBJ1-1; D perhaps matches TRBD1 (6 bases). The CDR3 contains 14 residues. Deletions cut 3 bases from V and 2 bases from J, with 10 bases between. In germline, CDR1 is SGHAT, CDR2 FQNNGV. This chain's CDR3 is CASSFGQLNTEAFF. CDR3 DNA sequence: TGTGCCAGCAGCTTTGGACAGTTAAACACTGAAGCTTTCTTT.

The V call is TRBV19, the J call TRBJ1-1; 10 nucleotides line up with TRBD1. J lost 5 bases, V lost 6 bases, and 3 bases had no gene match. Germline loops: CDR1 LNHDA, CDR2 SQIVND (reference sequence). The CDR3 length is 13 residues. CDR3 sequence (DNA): TGTGCCAGTAGAACGGACAGGGGGACTGAAGCTTTCTTT. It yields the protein CASRTDRGTEAFF.

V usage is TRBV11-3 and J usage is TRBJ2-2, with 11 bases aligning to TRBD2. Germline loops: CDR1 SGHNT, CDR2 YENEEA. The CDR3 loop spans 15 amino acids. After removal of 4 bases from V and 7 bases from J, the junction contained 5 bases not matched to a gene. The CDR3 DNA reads TGTGCCAGCAGCTCCTTAGCGGGGGGGATCGGGGAGCTGTTTTTT. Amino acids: CASSSLAGGIGELFF. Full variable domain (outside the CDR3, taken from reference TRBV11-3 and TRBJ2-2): EAGVVQSPRYKIIEKKQPVAFWCNPISGHNTLYWYLQNLGQGPELLIRYENEEAVDDSQLPKDRFSAERLKGVDSTLKIQPAELGDSAVYLCASSSLAGGIGELFFGEGSRLTVL.

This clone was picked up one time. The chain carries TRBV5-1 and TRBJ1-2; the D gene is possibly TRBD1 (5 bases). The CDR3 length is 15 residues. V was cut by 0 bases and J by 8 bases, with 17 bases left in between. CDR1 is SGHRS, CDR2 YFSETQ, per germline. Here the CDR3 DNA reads TGCGCCAGCAGCTTGGCTCTAGACAGAGTTGGGGGCTACACCTTC. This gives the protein CASSLALDRVGGYTF.

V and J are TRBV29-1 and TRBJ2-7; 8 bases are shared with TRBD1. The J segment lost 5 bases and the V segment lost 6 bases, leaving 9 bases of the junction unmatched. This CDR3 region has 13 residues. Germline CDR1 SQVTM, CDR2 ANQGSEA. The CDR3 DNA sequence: TGCAGCGTAGACAGGGGTAATGGCCACGAGCAGTACTTC. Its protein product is CSVDRGNGHEQYF.

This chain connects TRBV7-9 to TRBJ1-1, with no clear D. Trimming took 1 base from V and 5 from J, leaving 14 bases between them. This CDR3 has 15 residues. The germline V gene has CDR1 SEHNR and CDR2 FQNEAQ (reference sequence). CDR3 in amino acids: CASSLGAGAGTEAFF. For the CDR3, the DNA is TGTGCCAGCAGCTTAGGAGCGGGCGCGGGGACTGAAGCTTTCTTT. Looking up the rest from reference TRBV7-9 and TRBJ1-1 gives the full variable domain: DTGVSQNPRHKITKRGQNVTFRCDPISEHNRLYWYRQTLGQGPEFLTYFQNEAQLEKSRLLSDRFSAERPKGSFSTLEIQRTEQGDSAMYLCASSLGAGAGTEAFFGQGTRLTVV.

This CDR3 is CASSADRTGIWENTIYF. For the CDR3, the DNA is TGCGCCAGCAGTGCTGACCGGACAGGGATATGGGAAAACACCATATATTTT. The chain links TRBV10-2 to TRBJ1-3; 8 bases fit TRBD1. CDR3 length equals 17 residues. J was trimmed by 6 bases and V by 4 bases; bases with no gene match: 14. CDR1 and CDR2 (germline): WSHSY, SAAADI.

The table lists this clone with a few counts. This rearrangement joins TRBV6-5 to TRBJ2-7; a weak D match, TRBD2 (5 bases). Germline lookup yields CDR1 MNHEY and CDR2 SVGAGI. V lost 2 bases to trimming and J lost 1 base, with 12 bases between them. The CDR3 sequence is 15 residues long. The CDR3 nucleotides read TGTGCCAGCAGTTACCAGCCGGGATTTTCCTACGAGCAGTACTTC. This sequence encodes CASSYQPGFSYEQYF.

The CDR3: CASSPGHSKRQGGNTF. For the CDR3, the DNA is TGTGCCAGCTCCCCGGGTCACTCCAAGAGACAGGGTGGGAACACCTTC. The V call is TRBV2, the J call TRBJ1-2; 7 positions match TRBD1. Germline V lookup: CDR1 SNHLY, CDR2 FYNNEI. The length of the CDR3 is 16 residues. The V segment lost 8 bases and the J segment 12 bases; nucleotides outside the gene matches: 24.

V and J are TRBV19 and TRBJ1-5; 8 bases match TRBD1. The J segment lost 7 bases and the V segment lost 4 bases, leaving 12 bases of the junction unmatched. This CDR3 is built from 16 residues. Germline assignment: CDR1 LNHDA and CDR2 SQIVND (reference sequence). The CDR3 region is CASSRAAGGADQPQHF. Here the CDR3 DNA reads TGTGCCAGTAGTAGGGCAGCAGGGGGCGCAGACCAGCCCCAGCATTTT.

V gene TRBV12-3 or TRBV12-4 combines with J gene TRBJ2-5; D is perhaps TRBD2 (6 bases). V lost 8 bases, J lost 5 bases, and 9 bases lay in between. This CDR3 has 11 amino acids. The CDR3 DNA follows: TGTGCCAGCGGACGGGGGGAGACCCAGTACTTC. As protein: CASGRGETQYF.

This CDR3 reads CASSPAGAGEKLFF. The CDR3 DNA reads TGCGCCAGCAGCCCCGCGGGGGCCGGTGAAAAACTGTTTTTT. The rearrangement joins TRBV5-1 to TRBJ1-4; D is possibly TRBD1 (6 bases). This CDR3 is built from 14 residues. Germline V CDR1 and CDR2: SGHRS, YFSETQ. With 4 bases removed from V and 7 bases from J, the gap between germline ends came to 14 bases.